Shown below are 17 T cell receptor beta chains from a single sample sequenced in a study of cytomegalovirus exposure and HLA in healthy donors. TCRdb keeps only in-frame clones here, not all; method: immunoSEQ multiplex PCR. The repertoire includes 150,000 to 200,000 clones, about 88% of them detected once, and almost 3% sits in the top ten. The sample was PBMCs. Receptors originate from a man aged 18 to 30 in good health and CMV-seronegative.

The chain recombines TRBV28 with TRBJ1-4; 8 nucleotides match TRBD1. Germline CDR1 is MDHEN and CDR2 is SYDVKM. This CDR3 region has 14 residues. V dropped 6 bases and J dropped 5; count of bases not matched to a gene: 5. The DNA for the CDR3 is TGTGCCAGCAGGTGGACAGGGTTGAATGAAAAACTGTTTTTT. This codes for CASRWTGLNEKLFF.

The chain's CDR3 is CASSLGPGGNNEQFF. CDR3 in DNA: TGTGCCAGCAGCTTAGGTCCGGGGGGGAACAATGAGCAGTTCTTC. This chain connects TRBV11-3 to TRBJ2-1; 8 bases line up with TRBD2. The CDR3 has 15 residues. J was trimmed by 5 bases and V by 1 base; bases with no gene match: 4. The germline V gene encodes CDR1 SGHNT and CDR2 YENEEA.

The chain uses TRBV6-6 and TRBJ1-5, with D perhaps TRBD1 (5 bases). The germline CDR1 and CDR2 sequences are MNHNY and SVGAGI (reference sequence). This CDR3 region has 14 residues. With 7 bases removed from V and 1 base from J, the gap between germline ends came to 11 bases. CDR3 sequence: CASTFRGSNQPQHF. The CDR3 bases are TGTGCCAGCACCTTCCGGGGGAGCAATCAGCCCCAGCATTTT.

This chain connects TRBV6-5 to TRBJ1-6; the D is unclear. V was shortened by 4 bases and J by 0 bases, with 10 bases between the two germline ends. The CDR3 has 16 residues. Germline V gene lookup returns CDR1 MNHEY and CDR2 SVGAGI. CDR3 amino acids: CASSWLQSSYNSPLHF. The CDR3 DNA reads TGTGCCAGCAGTTGGCTACAGAGCTCCTATAATTCACCCCTCCACTTT.

The V and J genes are TRBV27 and TRBJ2-1; TRBD2 agrees at 10 bases. CDR1 and CDR2 from the germline V gene are MNHEY and SMNVEV (reference sequence). V dropped 7 bases and J dropped 7; count of bases not matched to a gene: 10. The CDR3 is 15 residues long. The CDR3 protein is CASTLAGGKKNEQFF. For the CDR3, the DNA is TGTGCCAGCACCTTAGCGGGAGGAAAGAAGAATGAGCAGTTCTTC.

The chain has TRBV28 and TRBJ1-6, with D hard to call. Germline V gene data show CDR1 as MDHEN and CDR2 as SYDVKM. With 4 bases removed from V and 6 bases from J, the gap between germline ends came to 10 bases. The CDR3 length is 14 residues. The CDR3 region is CASSSAMSNSPLHF. The CDR3 nucleotides read TGTGCCAGCAGTTCCGCGATGAGTAATTCACCCCTCCACTTT.

The chain is built from TRBV19 and TRBJ1-1, with 7 bases aligning to TRBD1. Germline V lookup: CDR1 LNHDA, CDR2 SQIVND (reference sequence). The CDR3 covers 16 residues. Losses at the gene ends were 6 bases for V and 5 bases for J; bases not matched to a gene: 15. CDR3 nucleotides: TGTGCCAGTAGCCCCAAGGGGGCCAGCACGAGTACTGAAGCTTTCTTT. Encoded protein: CASSPKGASTSTEAFF.

This chain's CDR3 is CASSPEGVDEQYF. CDR3 sequence (DNA): TGTGCCAGCTCCCCCGAGGGGGTGGACGAGCAGTACTTC. V usage is TRBV28 and J usage is TRBJ2-7; maybe TRBD1 (6 bases). CDR1 MDHEN and CDR2 SYDVKM come from the germline V gene. Trimming cost V 8 bases and J 5 bases, with 16 bases left between them. The CDR3 totals 13 residues.

This chain links TRBV25-1 with TRBJ2-1; TRBD1 aligns across 10 bases. CDR3 size: 15 residues. The germline CDR1 and CDR2 sequences are MGHDK and SYGVNS. V shed 6 bases, J shed 7 bases, and the junction held 9 bases outside the gene matches. The CDR3 DNA reads as TGTGCCAGCAGCTCCGGGACAGGGGTTGTTAATGAGCAGTTCTTC. This translates into CASSSGTGVVNEQFF.

About this clone: Germline and junction disagree at one end, which may indicate a read error. J is TRBJ2-2 and V is TRBV7-7; 15 bases map to TRBD2. Germline V gene lookup returns CDR1 SSHAT and CDR2 FNYEAQ (reference sequence). CDR3 length equals 20 residues. The CDR3 DNA reads TGTGCTAGCAGCGCAATCTCCGGGACTAGCGGGAGGACTAACACCGGGGAGCTGTTTTTT. It codes for CASSAISGTSGRTNTGELFF.

V and J are TRBV27 and TRBJ2-7; 9 bases map to TRBD1. With V trimmed by 5 bases and J by 5 bases, 7 bases remained unmatched. Looked up from germline, CDR1 is MNHEY and CDR2 is SMNVEV (reference sequence). This CDR3 has 14 amino acids. The CDR3 loop reads CASSPRQGVDEQYF. The CDR3, as DNA: TGTGCCAGCAGTCCAAGACAGGGGGTAGACGAGCAGTACTTC.

This clone was recorded once. The V gene is TRBV2, the J gene TRBJ2-7; weak D call: TRBD1 (6 bases). The V gene lost 5 bases and the J gene lost 2 bases, with 16 bases spanning the gap. The germline gives CDR1 SNHLY, CDR2 FYNNEI. The CDR3 consists of 15 residues. The CDR3 sequence: CASSPSRDTPYEQYF. The CDR3 nucleotides are TGTGCCAGCAGTCCCAGCCGGGACACCCCCTACGAGCAGTACTTC. Complete variable domain (other parts from reference TRBV2 and TRBJ2-7): EPEVTQTPSHQVTQMGQEVILRCVPISNHLYFYWYRQILGQKVEFLVSFYNNEISEKSEIFDDQFSVERPDGSNFTLKIRSTKLEDSAMYFCASSPSRDTPYEQYFGPGTRLTVT.

This CDR3 reads CASSPPSGRGGETGELFF. The CDR3 DNA sequence: TGTGCCAGCAGCCCCCCCTCCGGAAGGGGGGGAGAGACCGGGGAGCTGTTTTTT. V is TRBV5-4 and J is TRBJ2-2; perhaps TRBD2 as D (7 bases). This CDR3 comprises 18 residues. Germline loops: CDR1 SGHNT, CDR2 YYREEE (reference sequence). Trimming pared 4 bases from V and 5 bases from J, leaving 24 bases between.

J is TRBJ1-2 and V is TRBV28; 9 nucleotides agree with TRBD1. CDR1 and CDR2 from the germline V gene are MDHEN and SYDVKM. The CDR3 has 17 amino acids. Germline trimming cut 6 bases from V and 2 bases from J; bases unmatched to any gene: 13. Written as DNA, the CDR3 is TGTGCCAGCAGAACAGGGACAGGGCGCTACCGGAACTATGGCTACACCTTC. It codes for CASRTGTGRYRNYGYTF.

V gene TRBV7-2 combines with J gene TRBJ1-4; D gene ambiguous. CDR3 size: 15 residues. Looked up from germline, CDR1 is SGHTA and CDR2 is FQGNSA. Deletions cut 5 bases from V and 4 bases from J, with 14 bases between. The CDR3 DNA follows: TGTGCCAGCAGCCCGCAACGGTCCTATAATGAAAAACTGTTTTTT. Amino acid sequence: CASSPQRSYNEKLFF.

The chain is built from TRBV29-1 and TRBJ1-1; maybe TRBD1 (6 bases). Trimming took off 3 bases at V and 4 bases at J, with 15 bases between the two ends. Per the germline V gene, CDR1 is SQVTM and CDR2 is ANQGSEA. There are 14 residues in the CDR3. The DNA of the CDR3 is TGCAGCGTTGATGGGCAGGGGATGGGCACTGAAGCTTTCTTT. Amino acid sequence: CSVDGQGMGTEAFF.

V is TRBV6-6 and J is TRBJ2-1; 9 nucleotides agree with TRBD2. From germline, CDR1 is MNHNY and CDR2 SVGAGI (reference sequence). Germline trimming cut 8 bases from V and 3 bases from J; bases unmatched to any gene: 5. The CDR3 contains 14 residues. DNA for the CDR3: TGTGCCAGCGCCCGCGGGAGGGACTACAATGAGCAGTTCTTC. Amino acids: CASARGRDYNEQFF.